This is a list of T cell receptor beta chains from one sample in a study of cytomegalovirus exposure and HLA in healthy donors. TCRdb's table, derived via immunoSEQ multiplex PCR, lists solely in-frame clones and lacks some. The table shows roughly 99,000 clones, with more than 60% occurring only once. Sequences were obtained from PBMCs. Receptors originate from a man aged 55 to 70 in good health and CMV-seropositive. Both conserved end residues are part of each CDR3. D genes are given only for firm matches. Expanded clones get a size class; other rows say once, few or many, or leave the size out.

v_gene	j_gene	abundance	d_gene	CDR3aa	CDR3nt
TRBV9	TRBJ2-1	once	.	CASSVAGAIYNEQFF	TGTGCCAGCAGCGTAGCGGGAGCAATTTACAATGAGCAGTTCTTC
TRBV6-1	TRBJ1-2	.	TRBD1	CASRPQGAGNYGYTF	TGTGCCAGCAGGCCCCAGGGGGCTGGTAACTATGGCTACACCTTC
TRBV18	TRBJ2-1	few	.	CASSPIPRLVEYNEQFF	TGTGCCAGCTCACCAATTCCTCGACTAGTGGAATACAATGAGCAGTTCTTC
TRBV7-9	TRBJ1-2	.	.	CSSSPLDVGYTF	TGTTCCAGCAGCCCTCTAGATGTTGGCTACACCTTC
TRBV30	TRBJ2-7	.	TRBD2	CAWGGGGYEQYF	TGTGCCTGGGGCGGGGGGGGATACGAGCAGTACTTC
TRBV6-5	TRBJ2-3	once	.	CASSYTGPGDTDTQYF	TGTGCCAGCAGTTACACCGGGCCGGGGGACACAGATACGCAGTATTTT
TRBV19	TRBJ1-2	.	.	CASYRNYGYTF	TGTGCCAGTTACAGAAACTATGGCTACACCTTC
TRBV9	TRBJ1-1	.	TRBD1	CASSVSGQGHTEAFF	TGTGCCAGCAGCGTATCGGGACAGGGCCACACTGAAGCTTTCTTT
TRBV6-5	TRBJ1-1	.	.	CASSFTGGLPEAFF	TGTGCCAGCAGTTTCACCGGGGGGTTGCCTGAAGCTTTCTTT
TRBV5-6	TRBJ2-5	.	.	CASSLLDFQETQYF	TGTGCCAGCAGCTTACTGGACTTTCAAGAGACCCAGTACTTC
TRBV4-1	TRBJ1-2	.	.	CASSARYSRGARDYGYTF	TGCGCCAGCAGCGCCCGGTATAGTCGGGGGGCGAGGGACTATGGCTACACCTTC
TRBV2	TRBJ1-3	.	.	CASMGRRNTIYF	TGTGCCAGCATGGGCAGAAGAAACACCATATATTTT
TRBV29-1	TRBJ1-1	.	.	CSVAWWGENTEAFF	TGCAGCGTTGCGTGGTGGGGGGAAAACACTGAAGCTTTCTTT
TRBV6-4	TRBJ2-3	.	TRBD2	CASSDSKLAGVTQYF	TGTGCCAGCAGTGACTCGAAACTAGCGGGGGTCACGCAGTATTTT
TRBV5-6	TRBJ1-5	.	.	CASSLREAGNQPQHF	TGTGCCAGCAGCTTGAGGGAGGCGGGCAATCAGCCCCAGCATTTT
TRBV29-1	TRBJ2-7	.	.	CSVANRVGTYEQYF	TGCAGCGTGGCCAACAGGGTTGGCACCTACGAGCAGTACTTC
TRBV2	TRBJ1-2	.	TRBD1	CASREGQGNIDGYTF	TGTGCCAGCAGGGAGGGACAGGGAAACATTGATGGCTACACCTTC
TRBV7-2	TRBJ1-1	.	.	CASSLGARGEAFF	TGTGCCAGCAGCTTAGGCGCCCGAGGGGAAGCTTTCTTT
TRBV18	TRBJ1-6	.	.	CASSGSLDSPLHF	TGTGCCAGCTCCGGGAGCCTCGATTCACCCCTCCACTTT
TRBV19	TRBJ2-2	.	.	CASNGGNTGELFF	TGTGCCAGTAACGGGGGGAACACCGGGGAGCTGTTTTTT
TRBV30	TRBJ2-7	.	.	CAWKLALGEQYF	TGTGCCTGGAAACTAGCACTGGGCGAGCAGTACTTC
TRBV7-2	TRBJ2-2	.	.	CASSSKSRSAGTGELFF	TGTGCCAGCAGCTCCAAAAGTAGATCCGCAGGGACCGGGGAGCTGTTTTTT
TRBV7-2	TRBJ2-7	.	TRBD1	CASSYSRDRGSYEQYF	TGTGCCAGCAGCTACTCCCGGGACAGGGGCTCCTACGAGCAGTACTTC
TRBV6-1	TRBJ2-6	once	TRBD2	CASSEWASGVLSGANVLTF	TGTGCCAGCAGTGAATGGGCTAGCGGGGTCCTCTCTGGGGCCAACGTCCTGACTTTC
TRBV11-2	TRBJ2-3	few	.	CASSWAPTDTQYF	TGTGCCAGCAGCTGGGCCCCCACAGATACGCAGTATTTT
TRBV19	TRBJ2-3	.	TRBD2	CASSKGLAGIHTDTQYF	TGTGCCAGTAGTAAAGGACTAGCGGGGATTCACACAGATACGCAGTATTTT
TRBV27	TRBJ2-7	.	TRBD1	CASSKSNPGTGYGEQYF	TGTGCCAGCAGTAAATCAAACCCCGGGACAGGGTATGGCGAGCAGTACTTC
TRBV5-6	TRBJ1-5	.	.	CASSLDGINNQPQHF	TGTGCCAGCAGCTTGGACGGTATCAACAATCAGCCCCAGCATTTT
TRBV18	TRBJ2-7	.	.	CASSNRDTYYEQYF	TGTGCCAGCTCAAACCGGGACACATACTACGAGCAGTACTTC
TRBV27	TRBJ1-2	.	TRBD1	CASSLGDRDYGYTF	TGTGCCAGCAGTTTGGGTGACAGGGACTATGGCTACACCTTC
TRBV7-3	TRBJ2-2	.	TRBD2	CASSLTGGGTGELFF	TGTGCCAGCAGCTTAACGGGGGGGGGCACCGGGGAGCTGTTTTTT
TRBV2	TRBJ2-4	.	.	CASSEGGGVIQYF	TGTGCCAGCAGTGAAGGCGGCGGGGTTATTCAGTACTTC
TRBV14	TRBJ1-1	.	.	CASSHSRGITEAFF	TGTGCCAGCAGCCACAGCAGGGGAATAACTGAAGCTTTCTTT
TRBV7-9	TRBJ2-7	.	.	CSSSLPHGYEQYF	TGTTCCAGCAGCTTACCCCACGGCTACGAGCAGTACTTC
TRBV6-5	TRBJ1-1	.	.	CASSYGYRRNTEAFF	TGTGCCAGCAGTTACGGATACAGAAGAAACACTGAAGCTTTCTTT
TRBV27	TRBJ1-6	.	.	CASSRLDNSPLHF	TGTGCCAGCAGCCGATTAGATAATTCACCCCTCCACTTT
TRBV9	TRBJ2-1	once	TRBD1	CASSSTGGNEQFF	TGTGCCAGCAGCAGTACAGGGGGGAATGAGCAGTTCTTC
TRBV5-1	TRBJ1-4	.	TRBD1	CASSPLPLDRGNEKLFF	TGCGCCAGCAGCCCCTTACCCCTAGACAGGGGTAATGAAAAACTGTTTTTT
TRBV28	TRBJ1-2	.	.	CASGWGLGYTF	TGTGCCAGCGGGTGGGGACTTGGCTACACCTTC
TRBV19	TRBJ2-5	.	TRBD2	CASRAGGPPDETQYF	TGTGCCAGTAGGGCGGGGGGCCCACCGGATGAGACCCAGTACTTC
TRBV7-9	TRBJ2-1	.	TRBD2	CASSPGLAGALYNEQFF	TGTGCCAGCAGCCCCGGACTAGCGGGGGCACTCTACAATGAGCAGTTCTTC
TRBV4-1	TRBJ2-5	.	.	CASSQDIQGGRAQYF	TGCGCCAGCAGCCAAGACATCCAGGGGGGTCGGGCCCAGTACTTC
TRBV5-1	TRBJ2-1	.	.	CASSGWVGTYNEQFF	TGCGCCAGCAGCGGGTGGGTGGGGACATACAATGAGCAGTTCTTC
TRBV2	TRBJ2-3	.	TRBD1	CASSERRQGVGTQYF	TGTGCCAGCAGTGAAAGAAGACAGGGCGTCGGTACGCAGTATTTT
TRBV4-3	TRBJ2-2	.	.	CASSQDFATLELFF	TGCGCCAGCAGCCAAGATTTTGCCACCCTAGAGCTGTTTTTT
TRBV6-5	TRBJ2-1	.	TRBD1	CASSYDRGVLFF	TGTGCCAGCAGTTACGACAGGGGGGTCTTATTCTTC
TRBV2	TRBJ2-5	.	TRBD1	CATGQGGETQYF	TGTGCCACCGGACAGGGGGGAGAGACCCAGTACTTC
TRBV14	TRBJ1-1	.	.	CASSQSLLTKNTEAFF	TGTGCCAGCAGCCAATCTTTGTTGACAAAGAACACTGAAGCTTTCTTT
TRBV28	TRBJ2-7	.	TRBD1	CASTYGQGRWGEQYF	TGTGCCAGCACCTATGGACAGGGGCGGTGGGGCGAGCAGTACTTC
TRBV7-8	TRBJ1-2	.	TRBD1	CASSLGLQGANNYGYTF	TGTGCCAGCAGCTTAGGACTACAGGGGGCAAATAACTATGGCTACACCTTC
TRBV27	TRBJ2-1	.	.	CASSLSGGPNEQFF	TGTGCCAGCAGTTTATCGGGGGGGCCCAATGAGCAGTTCTTC
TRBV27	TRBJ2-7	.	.	CASSLKARGGVYEQYF	TGTGCCAGCAGTTTAAAGGCTCGAGGCGGGGTCTACGAGCAGTACTTC
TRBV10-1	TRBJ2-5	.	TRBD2	CASSFGTSGLETQYF	TGCGCCAGCAGTTTTGGGACTAGCGGACTGGAGACCCAGTACTTC